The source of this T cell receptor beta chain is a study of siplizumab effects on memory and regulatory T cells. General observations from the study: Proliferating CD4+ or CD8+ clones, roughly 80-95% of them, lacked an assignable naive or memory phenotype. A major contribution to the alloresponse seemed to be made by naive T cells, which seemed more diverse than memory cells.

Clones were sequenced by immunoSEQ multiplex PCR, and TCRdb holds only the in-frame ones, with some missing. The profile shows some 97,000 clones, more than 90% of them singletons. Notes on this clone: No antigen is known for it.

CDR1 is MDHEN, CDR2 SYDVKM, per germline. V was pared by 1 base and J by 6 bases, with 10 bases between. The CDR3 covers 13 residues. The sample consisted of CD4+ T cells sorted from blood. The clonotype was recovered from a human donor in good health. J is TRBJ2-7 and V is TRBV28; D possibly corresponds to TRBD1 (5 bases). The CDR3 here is CASSLSGSGEQYF. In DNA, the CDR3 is TGTGCCAGCAGTTTATCAGGGTCCGGCGAGCAGTACTTC.